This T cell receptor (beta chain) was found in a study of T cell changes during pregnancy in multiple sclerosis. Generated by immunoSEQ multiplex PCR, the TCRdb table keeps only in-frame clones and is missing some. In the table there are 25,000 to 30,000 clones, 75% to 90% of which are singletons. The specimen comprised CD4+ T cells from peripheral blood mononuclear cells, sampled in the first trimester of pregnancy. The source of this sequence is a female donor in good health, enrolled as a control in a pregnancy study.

This chain's CDR3 is CASSLAFGGSSSNYNEQFF. CDR3 DNA: TGTGCCAGCAGCTTAGCGTTCGGGGGGAGCTCCTCCAACTACAATGAGCAGTTCTTC. The chain joins TRBV7-2 to TRBJ2-1, with 7 bases aligning to TRBD2. The CDR3 loop spans 19 amino acids. CDR1 SGHTA and CDR2 FQGNSA come from the germline V gene. Germline trimming cut 0 bases from V and 3 bases from J; bases unmatched to any gene: 14.